These 19 T cell receptor beta chains share one sample of origin, sequenced in a study of blood T cell repertoires in COVID-19. The assay was immunoSEQ multiplex PCR, and TCRdb's table has in-frame clones only and misses some. The sample includes 200,000 to 250,000 clones, around 91% of them seen just once. Sequencing was done on a sample of PBMCs or T cells enriched from blood (not recorded which). These TCRs come from a man aged 25 to 40 who had been exposed to COVID-19.

The table lists this clone with many counts. V usage is TRBV6-2 or TRBV6-3 and J usage is TRBJ1-1; D may be TRBD1 (5 bases). The CDR3 is 16 residues long. Germline V gene data show CDR1 as MNHEY and CDR2 as SVGEGT. Trimming removed 7 bases from V and 1 base from J, with 19 bases in between. DNA for the CDR3: TGTGCCAGCAACCCCGGAAAGGGGAAGGGGAACACTGAAGCTTTCTTT. This encodes CASNPGKGKGNTEAFF.

The rearrangement joins TRBV19 to TRBJ2-2, with D possibly matching TRBD2 (5 bases). Looked up from germline, CDR1 is LNHDA and CDR2 is SQIVND (reference sequence). V was clipped by 6 bases and J by 5 bases, with 16 bases between them. The CDR3 has 15 amino acids. CDR3 in DNA: TGTGCCAGTAGACCGGAGACCTCGGGGACCGGGGAGCTGTTTTTT. Translation gives CASRPETSGTGELFF.

J is TRBJ2-7 and V is TRBV6-6; TRBD2 might be the D (5 bases). V was pared by 6 bases and J by 4 bases, with 10 bases between. CDR1 MNHNY and CDR2 SVGAGI come from the germline V gene (reference sequence). CDR3 length: 12 residues. The CDR3 spells CASREDSYEQYF. CDR3 bases: TGTGCCAGCAGAGAGGACTCTTACGAGCAGTACTTC.

Only one count was recorded for this clone. CDR3 bases: TGTGCCAGCAGTTGGGGACAGAACACTGAAGCTTTCTTT. It yields the protein CASSWGQNTEAFF. The rearrangement links TRBV27 to TRBJ1-1; possibly TRBD1 for D (6 bases). This CDR3 region has 13 residues. V lost 4 bases to trimming and J lost 1 base, with 7 bases between them. Looked up from germline, CDR1 is MNHEY and CDR2 is SMNVEV (reference sequence).

The J gene is TRBJ1-2, the V gene TRBV5-1; D possibly corresponds to TRBD1 (5 bases). The germline V and J ends were trimmed by 2 bases and 8 bases, with 10 bases remaining between them. The CDR3 length is 12 residues. The germline gives CDR1 SGHRS, CDR2 YFSETQ. In DNA, the CDR3 is TGCGCCAGCAGCTTTTCTCCAGGGGGCTACACCTTC. This encodes CASSFSPGGYTF.

The J gene is TRBJ1-6, the V gene TRBV7-9, with D possibly being TRBD1 (5 bases). The CDR3 length is 13 residues. V shed 5 bases and J shed 7 bases, with 9 bases lying between them. The germline V gene encodes CDR1 SEHNR and CDR2 FQNEAQ (reference sequence). CDR3 sequence reads: CASSPEGNSPLHF. The DNA of the CDR3 is TGTGCCAGCAGCCCGGAGGGGAATTCACCCCTCCACTTT.

This clone was seen only once. Other DNA sequences in the same sample also yield this CDR3. The gene calls are TRBV7-9 and TRBJ2-2, with D uncertain. V lost 2 bases and J lost 5, with 3 bases in between. Germline loops: CDR1 SEHNR, CDR2 FQNEAQ (reference sequence). The CDR3 covers 12 residues. CDR3 sequence reads: CASSLPTGELFF. As DNA, the CDR3 is TGTGCCAGCAGCTTACCAACCGGGGAGCTGTTTTTT.

This chain joins TRBV4-2 and TRBJ2-5, with D tentatively TRBD1 (5 bases). This CDR3 contains 15 residues. Trimming stripped 1 base from V and 5 bases from J, with 14 bases between. CDR1 LGHNA and CDR2 YNFKEQ come from the germline V gene. For the CDR3, the DNA is TGTGCCAGCAGCCAAGGAGGTCAGGGTCGTGAGACCCAGTACTTC. It encodes CASSQGGQGRETQYF.

The V call is TRBV19, the J call TRBJ2-1; 10 bases are shared with TRBD1. Per the germline V gene, CDR1 is LNHDA and CDR2 is SQIVND (reference sequence). V lost 3 bases, J lost 4 bases, and 15 bases stayed unmatched. This CDR3 is built from 19 residues. Written as DNA, the CDR3 is TGTGCCAGTAGTATCCCGACAGGGGGCGCCTCTTATTCGTACAATGAGCAGTTCTTC. It codes for CASSIPTGGASYSYNEQFF.

The CDR3 loop is CASSLVTYEQYF. In nucleotides, the CDR3 is TGTGCCAGCAGTTTAGTAACCTACGAGCAGTACTTC. The J gene is TRBJ2-7, the V gene TRBV12-3 or TRBV12-4, with no clear D. Trimming left V 1 base short and J 2 bases short, with 3 bases between. CDR3 length: 12 residues.

The rearrangement joins TRBV19 to TRBJ1-1; TRBD1 matches 11 bases. CDR3 length: 16 amino acids. The germline V gene encodes CDR1 LNHDA and CDR2 SQIVND (reference sequence). V dropped 4 bases and J dropped 3; count of bases not matched to a gene: 7. The CDR3 bases are TGTGCCAGTAGTAGGACAGGGGGCCGGAAGGACACTGAAGCTTTCTTT. It codes for CASSRTGGRKDTEAFF. Full variable domain (missing parts from reference TRBV19 and TRBJ1-1): DGGITQSPKYLFRKEGQNVTLSCEQNLNHDAMYWYRQDPGQGLRLIYYSQIVNDFQKGDIAEGYSVSREKKESFPLTVTSAQKNPTAFYLCASSRTGGRKDTEAFFGQGTRLTVV.

This chain connects TRBV3-1 (or the pseudogene TRBV3-2) to TRBJ2-7, with TRBD1 identical over 7 bases. Germline V gene data show CDR1 as LGHDT and CDR2 as YNNKEL (reference sequence). With V trimmed by 4 bases and J by 2 bases, 11 bases remained unmatched. There are 16 residues in the CDR3. The CDR3 DNA sequence: TGTGCCAGCAGCCTGCGACCCCGGGACAGTACCTACGAGCAGTACTTC. Its protein product is CASSLRPRDSTYEQYF.

The V and J genes are TRBV5-4 and TRBJ2-3; D perhaps matches TRBD2 (6 bases). CDR1 is SGHNT and CDR2 is YYREEE in the germline V gene (reference sequence). V was cut by 5 bases and J by 1 base, with 17 bases left in between. This CDR3 has 16 residues. CDR3 coding DNA: TGTGCCAGCAGTCCACCGCAGGGACTGGGCACAGATACGCAGTATTTT. It codes for CASSPPQGLGTDTQYF.

J is TRBJ2-3 and V is TRBV18; D remains unclear. Trimming removed 5 bases at V and 0 bases at J, with 12 bases between. The CDR3 runs 15 residues. Germline CDR1 is KGHSH and CDR2 is LQKENI. Here the CDR3 DNA reads TGTGCCAGCTCAAGACCGGAGAGTAGCACAGATACGCAGTATTTT. It encodes CASSRPESSTDTQYF.

The chain is built from TRBV5-1 and TRBJ2-1; TRBD1 matches at 9 bases. CDR3 length: 15 residues. CDR1 is SGHRS, CDR2 YFSETQ, per germline. Trimming removed 3 bases from V and 4 bases from J; junction bases left unmatched: 5. Written as DNA, the CDR3 is TGCGCCAGCAGCTGGGGGGACAGGGTTTACAATGAGCAGTTCTTC. This gives the protein CASSWGDRVYNEQFF. The entire variable domain, with the rest obtained from reference TRBV5-1 and TRBJ2-1, is as follows: KAGVTQTPRYLIKTRGQQVTLSCSPISGHRSVSWYQQTPGQGLQFLFEYFSETQRNKGNFPGRFSGRQFSNSRSEMNVSTLELGDSALYLCASSWGDRVYNEQFFGPGTRLTVL.

V usage is TRBV5-4 and J usage is TRBJ2-5; 9 nucleotides agree with TRBD1. V shed 1 base, J shed 5 bases, and the junction held 3 bases outside the gene matches. The V gene's germline CDR1 is SGHNT and CDR2 YYREEE (reference sequence). The CDR3 has 14 amino acids. Here the CDR3 DNA reads TGTGCCAGCAGCTTGACGACAGGGGGGGAGACCCAGTACTTC. As protein: CASSLTTGGETQYF.

This clone was counted a single time. The V and J genes are TRBV2 and TRBJ1-3; no clear D. Germline CDR1 reads SNHLY; CDR2 reads FYNNEI. The CDR3 contains 10 residues. V was shortened by 7 bases and J by 5 bases, with 3 bases between the two germline ends. CDR3 sequence (DNA): TGTGCCAGCACAAGAAACACCATATATTTT. Its translation is CASTRNTIYF.

V gene TRBV6-5 combines with J gene TRBJ2-7; D perhaps matches TRBD2 (6 bases). The ends were cut back, 8 bases at V and 4 bases at J, with 15 bases in the middle. In germline, CDR1 is MNHEY, CDR2 SVGAGI. This CDR3 has 13 residues. The CDR3 bases are TGTGCCAGCGGGTTTCGGAGGGTATACGAGCAGTACTTC. Translating it yields CASGFRRVYEQYF.

The V and J genes are TRBV4-1 and TRBJ1-3; D is perhaps TRBD1 (6 bases). Germline CDR1 MGHRA, CDR2 YSYEKL. The V and J ends lost 6 bases and 0 bases respectively, with 12 bases between them. CDR3 size: 15 residues. In DNA, the CDR3 is TGCGCCAGCAGACCGGACAGTTTCTCTGGAAACACCATATATTTT. Translated: CASRPDSFSGNTIYF.